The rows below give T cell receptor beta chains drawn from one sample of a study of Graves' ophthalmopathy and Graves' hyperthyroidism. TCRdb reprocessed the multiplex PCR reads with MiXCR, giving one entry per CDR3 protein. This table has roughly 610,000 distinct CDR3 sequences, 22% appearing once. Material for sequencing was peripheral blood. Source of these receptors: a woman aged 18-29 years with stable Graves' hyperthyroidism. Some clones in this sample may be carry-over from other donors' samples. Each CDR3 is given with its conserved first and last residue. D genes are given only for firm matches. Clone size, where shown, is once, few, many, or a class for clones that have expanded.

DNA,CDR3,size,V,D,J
TGCAGTGCTAGATGGGACCCACTCGTGGAAGCTTTCTTT,CSARWDPLVEAFF,many,TRBV20-1,NA,TRBJ1-1
TGTGCCAGCAGTGAAGCGGGGGCCGGTGAAGCTTTCTTT,CASSEAGAGEAFF,NA,TRBV6-1,NA,TRBJ1-1
TGTGCCAGCAGCTTAGTCCCCGGGACGTACGAGCAGTACTTC,CASSLVPGTYEQYF,many,TRBV11-2,NA,TRBJ2-7
TGTGCCTGGAGTTCCGGGAGCCCCGGGGAGCTGTTTTTT,CAWSSGSPGELFF,NA,TRBV30,NA,TRBJ2-2
TGTGCCAGCAGTAACTCTAGCGGGCCCTCCTACGAGCAGTACTTC,CASSNSSGPSYEQYF,many,TRBV2,TRBD2,TRBJ2-7
TGTGCCAGCAAGGGCACCAACTATGGCTACACCTTC,CASKGTNYGYTF,NA,TRBV6-1,NA,TRBJ1-2
TGCAGTGCTCGGGCCGAACTGAGGACCACCGGGGAGCTGTTTTTT,CSARAELRTTGELFF,few,TRBV20-1,NA,TRBJ2-2
TGCGCCAGCAGCTTGTCCCCGCCTGGACAGGCCGATCCCCTCCACTTT,CASSLSPPGQADPLHF,many,TRBV5-1,TRBD1,TRBJ1-6
TGTGCCAGCAGTTACTCGGATACTAGTACCGGGGAGCTGTTTTTT,CASSYSDTSTGELFF,many,TRBV6-5,NA,TRBJ2-2
TGTGCCAGCAGCGTCTCCCCAGGGGGCGAAACTAACTATGGCTACACCTTC,CASSVSPGGETNYGYTF,NA,TRBV9,TRBD1,TRBJ1-2
TGTGCCAGCAGCCTCAACAGGGACAGCAATCAGCCCCAGCATTTT,CASSLNRDSNQPQHF,NA,TRBV6-1,NA,TRBJ1-5
TGTGCCAGCAGCATACCCGTCCGGGGGCTCAATTCACCCCTCCACTTT,CASSIPVRGLNSPLHF,NA,TRBV9,NA,TRBJ1-6
TGTGCCAGCAGTTATCCCAGAAGGGGCGTCTACGAGCAGTACTTC,CASSYPRRGVYEQYF,NA,TRBV6-2/TRBV6-3,NA,TRBJ2-7
TGCAGTGCTCGCCTCACTAGCGGGAGAGCCTACGAGCAGTACTTC,CSARLTSGRAYEQYF,many,TRBV20-1,TRBD2,TRBJ2-7
TGTGCCAGCAGTTTCAGGCCAGGAGCGACCCAAGAGACCCAGTACTTC,CASSFRPGATQETQYF,NA,TRBV6-2/TRBV6-3,NA,TRBJ2-5
TGTGCCAGCAGTGAAGAGGGGCGTGGATCCACTGAAGCTTTCTTT,CASSEEGRGSTEAFF,many,TRBV2,NA,TRBJ1-1
TGTGCCAGCAGCCCCCAGGGATATCAAGACGAGCAGTACTTC,CASSPQGYQDEQYF,NA,TRBV6-1,NA,TRBJ2-7
TGTGCCAGCAGTGAATTTGGCAACGGCTACACCTTC,CASSEFGNGYTF,NA,TRBV25-1,NA,TRBJ1-2
TGTGCCATCAGACTAGCGGAGTCCTACGAGCAGTACTTC,CAIRLAESYEQYF,many,TRBV10-3,TRBD2,TRBJ2-7
TGTGCCAGCAGTGCCATTACCTCAGGGGACGAGCAGTACTTC,CASSAITSGDEQYF,few,TRBV6-1,NA,TRBJ2-7
TGTGCCAGCGGTAAGACAGGGTTAGGCAATCAGCCCCAGCATTTT,CASGKTGLGNQPQHF,many,TRBV6-1,TRBD1,TRBJ1-5
TGTGCCAGCAGACCTAGGGAGGCGGGTTACCCCTACGAGCAGTACTTC,CASRPREAGYPYEQYF,many,TRBV27,NA,TRBJ2-7
TGTGCCAGCACAGATACGGGGCCCCAGCATTTT,CASTDTGPQHF,NA,TRBV28,NA,TRBJ1-5
TGCGCCAGCAGCTCCCCTCCGGAAGGCGGCAATCAGCCCCAGCATTTT,CASSSPPEGGNQPQHF,many,TRBV5-1,NA,TRBJ1-5
TGTGCCATCAGTGAGTCTCTAGCGGGGGAGACCCAGTACTTC,CAISESLAGETQYF,many,TRBV10-3,TRBD2,TRBJ2-5
TGTGCCAGCAGACAAGACCGAATTCACAGGGGGCGAGGGTACGAGCAGTACTTC,CASRQDRIHRGRGYEQYF,many,TRBV12-3/TRBV12-4,TRBD1,TRBJ2-7
TGCAGTGCGAGAGCTAGGGAGGGGGTATCCAAAAACATTAAGTACTTC,CSARAREGVSKNIKYF,NA,TRBV20-1,NA,TRBJ2-4
TGTGCCACCAGTGCTAGGGGGCGTTTTGGTTGGACTGAAGCTTTCTTT,CATSARGRFGWTEAFF,NA,TRBV24-1,TRBD1,TRBJ1-1
TGTGCCAGCAGTCAAGCCACGGGAGGTTCTGGGGCCAACGTCCTGACTTTC,CASSQATGGSGANVLTF,many,TRBV12-3/TRBV12-4,TRBD2,TRBJ2-6